The clone carrying this TCR beta chain was observed a single time. As yet, its antigen is unknown. CD45RO-negative cells were positively selected for CCR7, leaving out terminally differentiated effector memory CD45RA+ cells. The sample originates from a study of shared clonotypes between healthy human individuals. Study results and caveats: Sampling involved blood alone; tissue repertoires likely differ.

Between the trimmed V and J ends, which lost 3 bases and 14 bases, there was a span of 11 bases. Germline values: CDR1 SGHAT, CDR2 FQNNGV. This CDR3 has 11 amino acids. Generated by immunoSEQ multiplex PCR, the TCRdb table keeps only in-frame clones and is missing some. The sample has around 2,100,000 clones, about 95% seen once; the top ten hold 1% to 1.5%. Sequenced material: naive CD8+ T cells sorted from blood. The clonotype comes from a man between 18 and 35 years old in good health. The chain has TRBV11-2 and TRBJ2-1; no reliable D call. The CDR3 here is CASSFGLEEFF. The CDR3 DNA is TGTGCCAGCAGCTTCGGATTAGAGGAGTTCTTC.